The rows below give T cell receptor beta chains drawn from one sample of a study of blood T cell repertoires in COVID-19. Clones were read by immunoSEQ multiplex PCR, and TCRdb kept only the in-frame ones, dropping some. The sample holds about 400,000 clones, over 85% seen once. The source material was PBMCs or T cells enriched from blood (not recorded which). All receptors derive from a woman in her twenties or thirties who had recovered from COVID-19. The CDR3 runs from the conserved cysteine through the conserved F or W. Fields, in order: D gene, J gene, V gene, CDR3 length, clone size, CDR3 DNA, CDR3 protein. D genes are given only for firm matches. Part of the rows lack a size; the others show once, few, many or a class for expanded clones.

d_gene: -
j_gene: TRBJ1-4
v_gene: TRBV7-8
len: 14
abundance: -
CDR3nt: TGTGCCAGCAGCTTAGGAGGGTTGGGAGAAAAACTGTTTTTT
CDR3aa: CASSLGGLGEKLFF

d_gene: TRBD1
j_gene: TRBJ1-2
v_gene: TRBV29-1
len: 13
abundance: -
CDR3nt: TGCAGCGTTGCCCCACAGGGGGCGGTTGGCTACACCTTC
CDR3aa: CSVAPQGAVGYTF

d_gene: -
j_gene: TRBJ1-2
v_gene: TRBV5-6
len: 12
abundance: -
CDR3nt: TGTGCCAGCAGCCCCACCCGGGGTGGCTACACCTTC
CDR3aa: CASSPTRGGYTF

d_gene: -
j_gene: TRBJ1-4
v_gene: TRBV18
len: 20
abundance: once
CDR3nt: TGTGCCAGCTCACCGATAACGATGGACAGTTTGAGGGCCCCAAATGAAAAACTGTTTTTT
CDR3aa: CASSPITMDSLRAPNEKLFF

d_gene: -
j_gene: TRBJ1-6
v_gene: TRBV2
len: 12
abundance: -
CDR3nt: TGTGCCACCTCTCCGATGGAGTCACCCCTCCACTTT
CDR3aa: CATSPMESPLHF

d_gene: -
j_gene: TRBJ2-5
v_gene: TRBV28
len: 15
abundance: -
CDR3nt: TGTGCCAGCAGTGAGGGCAGCATGTCCCGAGAGACCCAGTACTTC
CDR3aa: CASSEGSMSRETQYF

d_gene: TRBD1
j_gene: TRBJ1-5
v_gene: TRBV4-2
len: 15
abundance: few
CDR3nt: TGTGCCAGCAGCCACGACAGGGGACCCAATCAGCCCCAGCATTTT
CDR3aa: CASSHDRGPNQPQHF

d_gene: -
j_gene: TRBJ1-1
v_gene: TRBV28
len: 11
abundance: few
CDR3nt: TGTGCCAGCAGTTTACGACAGGTAGCTTTCTTT
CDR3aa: CASSLRQVAFF

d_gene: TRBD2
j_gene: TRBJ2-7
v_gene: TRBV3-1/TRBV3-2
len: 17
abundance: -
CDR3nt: TGTGCCAGCAGCCAAGCTTCGGGACTAGCGGGAGTCTACGAGCAGTACTTC
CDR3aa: CASSQASGLAGVYEQYF

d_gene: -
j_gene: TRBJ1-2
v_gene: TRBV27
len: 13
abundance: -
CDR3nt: TGTGCCAGCAGTTTGAACAGTTACTATGGCTACACCTTC
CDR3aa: CASSLNSYYGYTF

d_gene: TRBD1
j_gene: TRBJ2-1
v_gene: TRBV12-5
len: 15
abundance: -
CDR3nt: TGTGCTAGTGGTTTGGGACAGGGATATTACAATGAGCAGTTCTTC
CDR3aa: CASGLGQGYYNEQFF

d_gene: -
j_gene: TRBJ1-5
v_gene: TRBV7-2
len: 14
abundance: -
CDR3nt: TGTGCCAGCAGCCCAGGACAGTGGAATCAGCCCCAGCATTTT
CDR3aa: CASSPGQWNQPQHF

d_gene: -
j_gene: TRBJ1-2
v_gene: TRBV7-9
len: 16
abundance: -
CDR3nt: TGTGCCAGCAGCTTAGGTGCTCCGGGGACTGGCTATGGCTACACCTTC
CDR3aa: CASSLGAPGTGYGYTF

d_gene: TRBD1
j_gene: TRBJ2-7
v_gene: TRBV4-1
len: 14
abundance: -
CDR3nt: TGCGCCAGCAGCCTAGGGACAGGGTTTTACGAGCAGTACTTC
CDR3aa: CASSLGTGFYEQYF

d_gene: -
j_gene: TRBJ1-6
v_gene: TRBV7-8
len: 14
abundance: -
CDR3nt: TGTGCCAGCAGCTTGGTGGACAGCAATTCACCCCTCCACTTT
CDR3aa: CASSLVDSNSPLHF

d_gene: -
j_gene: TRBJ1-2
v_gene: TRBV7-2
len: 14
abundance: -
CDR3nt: TGTGCCAGCAGCTTACGCGGCAGAACCTATGGCTACACCTTC
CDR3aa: CASSLRGRTYGYTF

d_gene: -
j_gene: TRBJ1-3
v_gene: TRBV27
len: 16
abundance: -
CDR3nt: TGTGCCAGCAGTTTGACGGGAGGCGGCTCTGGAAACACCATATATTTT
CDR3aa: CASSLTGGGSGNTIYF

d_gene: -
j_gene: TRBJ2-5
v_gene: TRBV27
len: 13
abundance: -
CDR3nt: TGTGCCAGCAGACAAACGGGGATAGAGACCCAGTACTTC
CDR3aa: CASRQTGIETQYF

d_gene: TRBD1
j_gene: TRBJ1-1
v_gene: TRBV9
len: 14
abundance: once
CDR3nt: TGTGCCAGCACCCCGGGACAGAAGAACACTGAAGCTTTCTTT
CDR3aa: CASTPGQKNTEAFF

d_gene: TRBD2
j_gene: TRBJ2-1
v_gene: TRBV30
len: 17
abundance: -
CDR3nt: TGTGCCTGGAGAAGTCGACTAGCGGGACCCTCCTACAATGAGCAGTTCTTC
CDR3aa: CAWRSRLAGPSYNEQFF

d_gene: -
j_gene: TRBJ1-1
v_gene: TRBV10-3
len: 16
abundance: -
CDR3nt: TGTGCCATCAGTGAGGACCGACGCCGGAGTGGCACTGAAGCTTTCTTT
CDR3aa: CAISEDRRRSGTEAFF

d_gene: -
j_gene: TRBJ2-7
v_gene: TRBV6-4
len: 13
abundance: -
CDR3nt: TGTGCCACCCTACACAGGGAATCCTACGAGCAGTACTTC
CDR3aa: CATLHRESYEQYF

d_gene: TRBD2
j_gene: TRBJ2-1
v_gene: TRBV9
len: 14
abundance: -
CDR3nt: TGTGCCAGCAGCGAGGGGAGTAGCGGGGGTTGGCAGTTCTTC
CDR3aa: CASSEGSSGGWQFF

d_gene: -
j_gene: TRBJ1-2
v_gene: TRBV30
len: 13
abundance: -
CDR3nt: TGTGCCTGGTACCCTCCAGCGGACTATGGCTACACCTTC
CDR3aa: CAWYPPADYGYTF

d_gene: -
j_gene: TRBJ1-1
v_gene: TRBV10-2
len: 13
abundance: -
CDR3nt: TGCGCCAGCAGGAAGGCAGGGAACACTGAAGCTTTCTTT
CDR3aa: CASRKAGNTEAFF

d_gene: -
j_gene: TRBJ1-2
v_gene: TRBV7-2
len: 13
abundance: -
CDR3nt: TGTGCCAGCAGCTTAGTTCTCAGCTATGGCTACACCTTC
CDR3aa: CASSLVLSYGYTF

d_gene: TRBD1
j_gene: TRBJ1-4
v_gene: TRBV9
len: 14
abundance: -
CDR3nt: TGTGCCAGCAGCGAGACAGGGGGAGGTGAAAAACTGTTTTTT
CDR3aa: CASSETGGGEKLFF

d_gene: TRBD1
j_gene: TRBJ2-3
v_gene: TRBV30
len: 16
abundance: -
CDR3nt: TGTGCCTGGAGCGGAGCCGTACAGGGGGTAGAAGATACGCAGTATTTT
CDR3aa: CAWSGAVQGVEDTQYF

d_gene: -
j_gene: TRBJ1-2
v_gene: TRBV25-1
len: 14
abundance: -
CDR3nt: TGTGCCAGCAGTGAATGGGCAGGATACTATGGCTACACCTTC
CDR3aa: CASSEWAGYYGYTF

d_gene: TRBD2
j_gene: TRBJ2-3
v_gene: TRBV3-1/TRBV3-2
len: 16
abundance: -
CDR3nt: TGTGCCAGCAGCCTGGAACCGGGACTAGTATCGGATACGCAGTATTTT
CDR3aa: CASSLEPGLVSDTQYF

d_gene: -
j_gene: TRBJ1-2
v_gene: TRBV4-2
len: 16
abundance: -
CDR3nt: TGTGCCAGCAGCCCCCCCGACGGGGTCTCAAACTATGGCTACACCTTC
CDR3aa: CASSPPDGVSNYGYTF

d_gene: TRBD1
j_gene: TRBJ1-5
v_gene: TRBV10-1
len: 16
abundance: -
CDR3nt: TGCGCCAGCTCGTCCGACAGGGGGGGAGTCGGTCAGCCCCAGCATTTT
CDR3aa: CASSSDRGGVGQPQHF

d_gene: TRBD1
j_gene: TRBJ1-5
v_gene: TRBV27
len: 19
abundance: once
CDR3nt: TGTGCCAGCGCCAGACACCAAATCCGGGACAGGGAGACGAATCAGCCCCAGCATTTT
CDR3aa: CASARHQIRDRETNQPQHF

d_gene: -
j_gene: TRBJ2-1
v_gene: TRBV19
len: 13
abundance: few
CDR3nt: TGTGCCAGTAGTATGGGCGCGACCAGTCAGCTGTTCTTC
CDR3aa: CASSMGATSQLFF

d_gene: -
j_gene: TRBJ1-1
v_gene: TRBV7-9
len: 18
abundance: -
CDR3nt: TGTGCCAGCCACGAAGGCAGGATTGGGCAAATGAAGAACACTGAAGCTTTCTTT
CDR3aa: CASHEGRIGQMKNTEAFF

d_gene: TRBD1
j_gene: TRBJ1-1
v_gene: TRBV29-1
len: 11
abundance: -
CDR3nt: TGCAGCGGAAGGACAGGGGGTGAAGCTTTCTTT
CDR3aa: CSGRTGGEAFF

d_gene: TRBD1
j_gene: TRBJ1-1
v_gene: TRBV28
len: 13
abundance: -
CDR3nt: TGTGCCAGCAGTTCTTCAGGGGGCACTGAAGCTTTCTTT
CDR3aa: CASSSSGGTEAFF

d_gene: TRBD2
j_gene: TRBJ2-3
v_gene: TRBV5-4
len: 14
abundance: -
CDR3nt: TGTGCCAGCAGCCTGACTAGCTCGGCAGATACGCAGTATTTT
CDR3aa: CASSLTSSADTQYF

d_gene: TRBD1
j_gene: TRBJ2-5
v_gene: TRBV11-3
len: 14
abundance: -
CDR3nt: TGTGCCAGCAGCCCTCGGGACAGCCCAGAGACCCAGTACTTC
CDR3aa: CASSPRDSPETQYF

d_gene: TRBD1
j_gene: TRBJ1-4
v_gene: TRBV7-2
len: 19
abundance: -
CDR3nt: TGTGCCAGCAGCCACCTGCCACGGACAGGGCGTGCAACTAATGAAAAACTGTTTTTT
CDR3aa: CASSHLPRTGRATNEKLFF

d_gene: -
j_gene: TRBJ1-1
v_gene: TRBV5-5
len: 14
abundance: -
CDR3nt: TGTGCCAGCAGCTTGGAAGGATGGAGCACTGAAGCTTTCTTT
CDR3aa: CASSLEGWSTEAFF

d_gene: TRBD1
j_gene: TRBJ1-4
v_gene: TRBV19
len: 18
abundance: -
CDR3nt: TGTGCCAGTAGTATCGGTATGGCAGGGGGCCTCACTAATGAAAAACTGTTTTTT
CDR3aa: CASSIGMAGGLTNEKLFF

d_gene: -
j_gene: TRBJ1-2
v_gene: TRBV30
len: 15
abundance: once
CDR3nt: TGTGCCTGGAGTTCCGGGTCGACAGGCCTTTATGGCTACACCTTC
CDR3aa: CAWSSGSTGLYGYTF

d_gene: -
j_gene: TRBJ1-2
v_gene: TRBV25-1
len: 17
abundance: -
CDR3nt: TGTGCCAGCAGTGAATACGGCGGACTAGGTACTAACTATGGCTACACCTTC
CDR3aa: CASSEYGGLGTNYGYTF

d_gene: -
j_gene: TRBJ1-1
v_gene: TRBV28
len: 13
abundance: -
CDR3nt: TGTGCCAGCAGTCCTCCCAGAGGCACTGAAGCTTTCTTT
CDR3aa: CASSPPRGTEAFF

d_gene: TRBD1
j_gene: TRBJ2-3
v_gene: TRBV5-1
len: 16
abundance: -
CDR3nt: TGCGCCAGCAGCCCATCCGGGACAGGGAACACAGATACGCAGTATTTT
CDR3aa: CASSPSGTGNTDTQYF

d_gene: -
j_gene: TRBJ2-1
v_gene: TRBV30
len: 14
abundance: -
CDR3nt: TGTGCCTGGAGTCCACGTCGCGAATTCAATGAGCAGTTCTTC
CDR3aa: CAWSPRREFNEQFF

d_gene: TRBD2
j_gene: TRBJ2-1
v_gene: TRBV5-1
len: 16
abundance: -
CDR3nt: TGCGCCAGCAGCTTGATTGGGGCTAGCGGGAGTAGTGAGCAGTTCTTC
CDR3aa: CASSLIGASGSSEQFF

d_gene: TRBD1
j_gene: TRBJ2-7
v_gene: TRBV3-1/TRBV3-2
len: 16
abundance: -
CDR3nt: TGTGCCAGCAGCCAACCGAGCCGGGACAGACACTACGAGCAGTACTTC
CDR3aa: CASSQPSRDRHYEQYF

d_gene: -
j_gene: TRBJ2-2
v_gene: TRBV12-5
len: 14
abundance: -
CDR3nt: TGTGCTAGTGTACAGACGCAATTCACCGGGGAGCTGTTTTTT
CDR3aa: CASVQTQFTGELFF

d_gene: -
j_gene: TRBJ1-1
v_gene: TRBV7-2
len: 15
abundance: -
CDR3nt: TGTGCCAGCAGCTTCGACTCGGGAAGATACACTGAAGCTTTCTTT
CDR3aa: CASSFDSGRYTEAFF

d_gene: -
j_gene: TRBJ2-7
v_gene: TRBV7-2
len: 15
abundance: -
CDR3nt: TGTGCCAGCAACCCGGTTAGCGGCGTCTCCTACGAGCAGTACTTC
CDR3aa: CASNPVSGVSYEQYF